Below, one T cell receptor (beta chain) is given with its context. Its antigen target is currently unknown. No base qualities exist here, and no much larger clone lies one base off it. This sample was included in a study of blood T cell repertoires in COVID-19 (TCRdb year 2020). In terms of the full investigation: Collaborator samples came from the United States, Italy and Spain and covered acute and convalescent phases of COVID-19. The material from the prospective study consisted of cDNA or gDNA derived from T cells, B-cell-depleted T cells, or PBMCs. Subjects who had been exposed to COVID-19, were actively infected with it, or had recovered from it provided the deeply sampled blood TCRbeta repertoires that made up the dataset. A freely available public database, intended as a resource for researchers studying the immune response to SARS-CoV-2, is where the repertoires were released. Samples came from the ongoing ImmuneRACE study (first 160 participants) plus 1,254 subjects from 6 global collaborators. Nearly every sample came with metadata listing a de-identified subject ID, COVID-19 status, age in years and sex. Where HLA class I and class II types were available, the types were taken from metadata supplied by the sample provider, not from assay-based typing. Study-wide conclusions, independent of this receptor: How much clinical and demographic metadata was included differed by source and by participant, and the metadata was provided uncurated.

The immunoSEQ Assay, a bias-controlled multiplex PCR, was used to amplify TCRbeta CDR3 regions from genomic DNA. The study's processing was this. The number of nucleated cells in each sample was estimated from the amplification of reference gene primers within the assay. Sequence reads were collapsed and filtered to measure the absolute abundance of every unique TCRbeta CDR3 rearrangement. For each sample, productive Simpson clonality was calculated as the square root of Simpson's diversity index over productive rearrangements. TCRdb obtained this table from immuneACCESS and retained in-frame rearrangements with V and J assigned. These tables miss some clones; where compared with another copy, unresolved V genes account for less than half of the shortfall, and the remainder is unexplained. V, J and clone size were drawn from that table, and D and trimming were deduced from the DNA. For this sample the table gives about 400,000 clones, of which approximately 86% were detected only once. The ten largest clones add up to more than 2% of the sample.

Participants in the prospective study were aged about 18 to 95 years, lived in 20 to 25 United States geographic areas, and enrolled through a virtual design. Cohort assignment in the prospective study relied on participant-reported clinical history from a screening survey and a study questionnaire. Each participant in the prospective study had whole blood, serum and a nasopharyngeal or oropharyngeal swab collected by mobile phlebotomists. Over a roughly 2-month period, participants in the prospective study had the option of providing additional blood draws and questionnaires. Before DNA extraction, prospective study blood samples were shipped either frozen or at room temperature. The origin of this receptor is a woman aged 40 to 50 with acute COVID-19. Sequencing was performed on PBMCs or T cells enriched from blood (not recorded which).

The nucleotides read TGTGCCAGCAGCGTAGTTGCGGGTGACACCATATATTTT. Its coded protein is CASSVVAGDTIYF. The V and J segments used are TRBV9 and TRBJ1-3, with the D segment identity uncertain. CDR1 SGDLS and CDR2 YYNGEE are derived from the germline V gene. V gives up 0 bases and J gives up 8 bases, and the segment between their germline ends measures 9 bases. The CDR3 starts with the cysteine, ends with the phenylalanine, and has 13 residues. CDR3 DNA only is kept here, 39 bases in frame from base 1. This CDR3, with the reference TRBV9 and TRBJ1-3 proteins standing in past its ends, gives the full variable domain DSGVTQTPKHLITATGQRVTLRCSPRSGDLSVYWYQQSLDQGLQFLIQYYNGEERAKGNILERFSAQQFPDLHSELNLSSLELGDSALYFCASSVVAGDTIYFGEGSWLTVV.